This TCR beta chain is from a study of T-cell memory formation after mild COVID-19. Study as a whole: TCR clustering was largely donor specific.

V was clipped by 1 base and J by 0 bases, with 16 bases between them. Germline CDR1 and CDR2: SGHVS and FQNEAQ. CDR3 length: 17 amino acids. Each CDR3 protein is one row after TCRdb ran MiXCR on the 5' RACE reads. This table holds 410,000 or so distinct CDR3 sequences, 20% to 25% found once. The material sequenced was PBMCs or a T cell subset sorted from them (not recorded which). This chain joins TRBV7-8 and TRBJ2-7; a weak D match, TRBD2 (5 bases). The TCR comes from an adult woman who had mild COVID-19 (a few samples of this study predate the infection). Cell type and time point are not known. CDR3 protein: CASSLVGLTGSSYEQYF. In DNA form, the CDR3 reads TGTGCCAGCAGCTTAGTAGGGCTCACGGGAAGCTCCTACGAGCAGTACTTC.